The 8 T cell receptor beta chains below all came from one sample that was sequenced in a study of molecular identifiers for immune sequencing clone quantification. Each CDR3 protein is one row after TCRdb ran MiXCR on the PCR reads. Among over 65,000 distinct CDR3 sequences listed, around a quarter were seen once. The sample was naive CD8+ T cells from blood, with Jurkat cell RNA spiked in. Subset noted: FACS-sorted CD8+CD4-CCR7+CD45RA+ naive T cells. These receptors came from a human donor in good health. Some libraries in this study had Jurkat cell RNA spiked in.

This clonotype came up many times. The chain recombines TRBV30 with TRBJ2-7; D is unresolved. Germline V gene data show CDR1 as GTSNPN and CDR2 as SVGIG (reference sequence). The CDR3 totals 11 residues. V was pared by 5 bases and J by 3 bases, with 8 bases between. The CDR3 DNA sequence: TGTGCCTGGGGCTCGGGCTACGAGCAGTACTTC. This translates into CAWGSGYEQYF.

In this sample, this clonotype turned up many times. This chain joins TRBV7-9 and TRBJ2-7; 7 bases line up with TRBD1. In germline, CDR1 is SEHNR, CDR2 FQNEAQ (reference sequence). This CDR3 is 15 amino acids long. With V trimmed by 5 bases and J by 1 base, 8 bases remained unmatched. CDR3 in DNA: TGTGCCAGCAGCCCTAGCCGGGACAGATCCTACGAGCAGTACTTC. It yields the protein CASSPSRDRSYEQYF.

This chain uses TRBV12-3 or TRBV12-4 with TRBJ1-2, with D perhaps matching TRBD1 (5 bases). CDR3 length: 12 residues. The V end was cut by 6 bases, the J end by 4 bases, with 9 bases between. CDR3 sequence reads: CASRAGLYGYTF. The CDR3 DNA reads as TGTGCCAGCAGAGCAGGGCTCTATGGCTACACCTTC.

Points on this clonotype: Germline is not matched at one junction end, which may reflect a read error. The rearrangement uses TRBV10-3 and TRBJ2-7; a weak D match, TRBD2 (6 bases). CDR3 size: 15 residues. Germline values: CDR1 ENHRY, CDR2 SYGVKD. The CDR3 DNA reads TGTGCCATCAGTGAGTCGGAGGGTTTGGCCTACGAGCAGCACTTC. It is translated as CAISESEGLAYEQHF.

With regard to this clonotype: This may stem from a read error, because a much larger clone lies one nucleotide away. The V and J genes are TRBV4-3 and TRBJ2-5; the D gene is possibly TRBD2 (5 bases). Germline V CDR1 and CDR2: LGHNA, YSLEER. The CDR3 loop spans 14 amino acids. The CDR3 DNA sequence: TGCGCCAACAGCCAAGACTACAGTCAAGAGACCCAGTACTTC. It is translated as CANSQDYSQETQYF.

Written as DNA, the CDR3 is TGCGCCAGCAGCTTGGTTTGGGACAGAAGGTTGAACACTGAAGCTTTCTTT. Amino acids: CASSLVWDRRLNTEAFF. J is TRBJ1-1 and V is TRBV5-1, with 7 bases fitting TRBD1. Germline-derived CDR1 and CDR2 are SGHRS and YFSETQ. V trimming: 0 bases; J trimming: 0 bases; junction bases outside the gene matches: 8. The CDR3 has 17 amino acids.

This clonotype was counted many times. This sequence joins TRBV7-9 and TRBJ2-7, with a possible D match to TRBD1 (6 bases). The V end lost 4 bases, the J end lost 0 bases, and 7 bases lay between the germline ends. This CDR3 region has 13 residues. Germline V gives CDR1 SEHNR, CDR2 FQNEAQ (reference sequence). The CDR3, as DNA: TGTGCCAGCAGCTCGGACAGCTCCTACGAGCAGTACTTC. Protein product: CASSSDSSYEQYF.

The rearrangement links TRBV3-1 to TRBJ2-7; 9 nucleotides line up with TRBD1. The CDR3 has 15 amino acids. The ends lost 1 base at V and 4 bases at J; junction bases unmatched: 5. CDR1 LGHDT and CDR2 YNNKEL come from the germline V gene (reference sequence). This CDR3 reads CASSQGQGDVYEQYF. The CDR3 DNA reads TGTGCCAGCAGCCAAGGACAGGGGGATGTTTACGAGCAGTACTTC.